This T cell receptor (beta chain) was captured by sequencing in a study of CD8+CD57+ T cells in acquired aplastic anemia. On the study more broadly: Sorting CD4+ and CD8+ cells gave DNA averaging approximately 3 ug. The study's findings and limits: Almost 30 shared CD8+ CDR3s appeared highly expressed within patients' immunodominant clones.

Investigators profiled TCR beta VDJ and CDR3 from genomic DNA template. MiXCR, run by TCRdb on the reads, gives a single entry per CDR3 protein. The repertoire holds roughly 180,000 distinct CDR3 sequences, roughly half seen once, with approximately 2.9% in the top ten. With regard to this clonotype: The antigen remains unidentified.

This TCR came from a human donor in good health. Sequencing was done on a sample of sorted CD4+, CD8+, or CD8+CD57+ T cells (not recorded which) from PBMCs.

The CDR3 nucleotides are TGTGCCACCAGTGATTGGGGGACAGGAAACACAGATACGCAGTATTTT. It specifies CATSDWGTGNTDTQYF. The chain is built from TRBV24-1 and TRBJ2-3; 8 bases line up with TRBD1. The CDR3 loop spans 16 amino acids. CDR1 KGHDR and CDR2 SFDVKD come from the germline V gene. With V trimmed by 2 bases and J by 2 bases, 5 bases remained unmatched.